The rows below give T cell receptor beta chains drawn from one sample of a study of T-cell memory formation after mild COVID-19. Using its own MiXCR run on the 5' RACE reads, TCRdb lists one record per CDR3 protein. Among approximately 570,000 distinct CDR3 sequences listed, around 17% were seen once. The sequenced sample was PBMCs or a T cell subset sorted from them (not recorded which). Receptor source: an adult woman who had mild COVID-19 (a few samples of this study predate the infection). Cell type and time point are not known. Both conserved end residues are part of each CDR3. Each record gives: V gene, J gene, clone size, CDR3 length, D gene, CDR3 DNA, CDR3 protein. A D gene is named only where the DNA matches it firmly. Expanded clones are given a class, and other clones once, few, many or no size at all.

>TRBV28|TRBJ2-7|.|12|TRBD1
TGTGCCAGTAGGACAGGAACCTACGAGCAGTACTTC
CASRTGTYEQYF
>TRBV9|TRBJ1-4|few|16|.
TGTGCCAGCAGCGTAGCGGGTACAGCAACTAATGAAAAACTGTTTTTT
CASSVAGTATNEKLFF
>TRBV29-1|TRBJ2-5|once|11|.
TGCAGCGTCGCACTGTGGGAGACCCAGTACTTC
CSVALWETQYF
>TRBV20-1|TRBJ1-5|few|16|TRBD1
TGCAGTGCAACGACTTCCGGGACAGGTCCGCATTGGCCCCAGCATTTT
CSATTSGTGPHWPQHF
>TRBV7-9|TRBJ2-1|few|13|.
TGTGCCAGCGGAGGGGGCGCCTACAATGAGCAGTTCTTC
CASGGGAYNEQFF
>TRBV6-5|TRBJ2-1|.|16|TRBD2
TGTGCCAGCAGTTACCGGGGACTAGCGGTTTACAATGAGCAGTTCTTC
CASSYRGLAVYNEQFF
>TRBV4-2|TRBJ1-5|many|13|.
TGTGCCAGCAGCCTATCCCCAGGCCAGCCCCAGCATTTT
CASSLSPGQPQHF
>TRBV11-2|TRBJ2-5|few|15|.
TGTGCCAGCAGCTTAGATCTGGGACGGGGTGGGACCCAGTACTTC
CASSLDLGRGGTQYF
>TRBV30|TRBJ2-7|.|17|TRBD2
TGTGCCTGGAGTGTACCGATGACTAGCGGGAGTAAGTACGAGCAGTACTTC
CAWSVPMTSGSKYEQYF
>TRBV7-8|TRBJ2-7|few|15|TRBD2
TGTGCCAGCAGCCTCCCGGGACTAGCCCCGAGCGAGCAGTACTTC
CASSLPGLAPSEQYF
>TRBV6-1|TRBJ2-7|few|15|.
TGTGCCAGCAGTGAATCAGAACTAGCTCACTACGAGCAGTACTTC
CASSESELAHYEQYF
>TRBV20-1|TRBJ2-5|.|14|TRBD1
TGCAGTGCTGGACAGGGGGGAATTTGGGAGACCCAGTACTTC
CSAGQGGIWETQYF
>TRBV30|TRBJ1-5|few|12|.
TGTGCCTGGAGTAGTCAGGACCAGCCCCAGCATTTT
CAWSSQDQPQHF
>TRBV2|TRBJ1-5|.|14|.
TGTGCCAGCTCGGCGTTCCGGGACTGGCAGCCCCAGCATTTT
CASSAFRDWQPQHF
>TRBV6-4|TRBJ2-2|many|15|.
TGTGCCAGCAGTGATCGCCCGGGGGCCAACGGGGAGCTGTTTTTT
CASSDRPGANGELFF
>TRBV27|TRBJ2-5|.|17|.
TGTGCCAGCAGGCCAGCCCCTTGGCGGGGCCCCCAAGAGACCCAGTACTTC
CASRPAPWRGPQETQYF
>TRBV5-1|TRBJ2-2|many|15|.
TGCGCCAGCAGCTTCCGTCAGGACAACACCGGGGAGCTGTTTTTT
CASSFRQDNTGELFF
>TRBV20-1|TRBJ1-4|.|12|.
TGCAGTGTTACGGACAGTAATGAAAAACTGTTTTTT
CSVTDSNEKLFF
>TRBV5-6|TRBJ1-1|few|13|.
TGTGCCAGCAGCCTGACAGATCTTGGTGAAGCTTTCTTT
CASSLTDLGEAFF
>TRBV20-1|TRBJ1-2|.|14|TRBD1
TGCAGTGCTCCGCGGACAGGGGTCGGCTATGGCTACACCTTC
CSAPRTGVGYGYTF
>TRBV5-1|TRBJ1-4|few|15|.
TGCGCCAGCAGCGGGGTAGGAGCAACTAATGAAAAACTGTTTTTT
CASSGVGATNEKLFF
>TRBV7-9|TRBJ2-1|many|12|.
TGTGCCAGCAGCTTAGACTACAATGAGCAGTTCTTC
CASSLDYNEQFF
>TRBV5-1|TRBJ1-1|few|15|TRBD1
TGCGCCAGCAGCTCGACAGGGGCCGTAGGAACTGAAGCTTTCTTT
CASSSTGAVGTEAFF
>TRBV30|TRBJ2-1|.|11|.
TGTGCCTGGAGTGGGGGGTATGAGCAGTTCTTC
CAWSGGYEQFF
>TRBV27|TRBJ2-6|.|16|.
TGTGCCAGCAGTTGGACCAGGGGCTCTGGGGCCAACGTCCTGACTTTC
CASSWTRGSGANVLTF
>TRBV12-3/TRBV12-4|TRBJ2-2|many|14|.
TGTGCCAGCAGCCGGGTCAGGAACACCGGGGAGCTGTTTTTT
CASSRVRNTGELFF
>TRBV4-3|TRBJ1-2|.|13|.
TGCGCCAGCAGCCAAAGGGACAACTATGGCTACACCTTC
CASSQRDNYGYTF
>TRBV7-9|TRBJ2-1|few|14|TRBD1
TGTGCCAGCAGCTTAGGTGGGACAGGGGATGAGCAGTTCTTC
CASSLGGTGDEQFF
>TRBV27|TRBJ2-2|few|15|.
TGTGCCAGCAGTCCGATAGGGGCAGGGACCGGGGAGCTGTTTTTT
CASSPIGAGTGELFF
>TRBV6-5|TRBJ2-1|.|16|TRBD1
TGTGCCACCGCACTTCTCCGGGACAGGGCCTACAATGAGCAGTTCTTC
CATALLRDRAYNEQFF
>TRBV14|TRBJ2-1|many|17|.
TGTGCCAGCAGCCCCGGATCAGGGGCGGGAGTATATAATGAGCAGTTCTTC
CASSPGSGAGVYNEQFF
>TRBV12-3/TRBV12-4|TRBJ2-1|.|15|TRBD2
TGTGCCAGCAGTCGGGGGGGTCTTCTGTCAAATGAGCAGTTCTTC
CASSRGGLLSNEQFF
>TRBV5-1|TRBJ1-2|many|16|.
TGCGCCAGCAGTCTTCAGGGGTCCGGTTCGAACTATGGCTACACCTTC
CASSLQGSGSNYGYTF
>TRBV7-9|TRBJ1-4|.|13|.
TGTGCCAGCAGCTTAGACGACAATGAAAAACTGTTTTTT
CASSLDDNEKLFF
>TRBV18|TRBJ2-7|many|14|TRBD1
TGTGCCAGCTCAGCCGACAGGGGAAACGACGAGCAGTACTTC
CASSADRGNDEQYF
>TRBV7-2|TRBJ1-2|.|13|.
TGTGCCAGTAATACCGGCATCAACTATGGCTACACCTTC
CASNTGINYGYTF
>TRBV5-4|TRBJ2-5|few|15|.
TGTGCCAGCAGCTTGCGGGGAGGCGTAGGTGAGACCCAGTACTTC
CASSLRGGVGETQYF
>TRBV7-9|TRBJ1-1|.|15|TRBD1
TGTGCCAGCAGCGCCGGGACAGAAAGGAACACTGAAGCTTTCTTT
CASSAGTERNTEAFF
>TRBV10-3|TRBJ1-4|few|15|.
TGTGCCATCAGTGAACACAGGGAGACTAATGAAAAACTGTTTTTT
CAISEHRETNEKLFF
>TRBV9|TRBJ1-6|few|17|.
TGTGCCAGCAGCGGACGGAAAACCGGGGGACGCGGTTCACCCCTCCACTTT
CASSGRKTGGRGSPLHF
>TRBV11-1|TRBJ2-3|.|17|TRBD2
TGTGCCAGCAGCGGGACTAGCGGAAGCGCTGGGGCAGATACGCAGTATTTT
CASSGTSGSAGADTQYF